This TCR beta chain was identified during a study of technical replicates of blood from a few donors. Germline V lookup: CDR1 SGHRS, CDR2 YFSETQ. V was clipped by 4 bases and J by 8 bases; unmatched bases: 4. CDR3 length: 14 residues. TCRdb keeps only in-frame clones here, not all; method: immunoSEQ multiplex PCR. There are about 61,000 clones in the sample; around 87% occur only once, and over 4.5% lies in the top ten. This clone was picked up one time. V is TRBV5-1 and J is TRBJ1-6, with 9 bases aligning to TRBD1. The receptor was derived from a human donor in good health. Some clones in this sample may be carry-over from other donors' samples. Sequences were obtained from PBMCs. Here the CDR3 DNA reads TGCGCCAGCAGCGAGACAGGGGGGGATTCACCCCTCCACTTT. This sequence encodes CASSETGGDSPLHF.